These 14 T cell receptor beta chains originate from one sample sequenced in a study of response to subunit inactivated influenza vaccine. TCRdb passed the RT-PCR reads through MiXCR, listing each CDR3 protein once. The table has over 800,000 distinct CDR3 sequences, around 21% seen once. The material sequenced was PBMCs from blood, taken more than 4 days after vaccination. All receptors derive from a man in his fifties who received an inactivated influenza vaccine.

The rearrangement links TRBV7-2 to TRBJ2-7, with 12 bases that match TRBD2. V lost 4 bases to trimming and J lost 4 bases; unmatched junction nucleotides: 5. The germline V gene has CDR1 SGHTA and CDR2 FQGNSA. The CDR3 is 15 residues long. This CDR3 is CASSWTSGTMYEQYF. The CDR3 nucleotides read TGTGCCAGCAGCTGGACTAGCGGGACCATGTACGAGCAGTACTTC.

This clonotype was found many times. The chain combines TRBV12-3 or TRBV12-4 with TRBJ2-7; D may be TRBD1 (6 bases). The V gene lost 3 bases and the J gene lost 6 bases, with 15 bases spanning the gap. The CDR3 length is 14 residues. CDR3 sequence reads: CASSLQGLGREQYF. CDR3 nucleotide sequence: TGTGCCAGCAGTTTGCAGGGGCTAGGGCGCGAGCAGTACTTC.

The rearrangement joins TRBV6-5 to TRBJ2-7; the match to TRBD2 covers 10 bases. This CDR3 comprises 18 residues. The germline V gene encodes CDR1 MNHEY and CDR2 SVGAGI. The trim removed 0 bases at V and 4 bases at J, leaving 12 bases unmatched. The CDR3 protein is CASSYSVPAGLAAYEQYF. CDR3 sequence (DNA): TGTGCCAGCAGTTACTCGGTACCAGCAGGACTAGCGGCGTACGAGCAGTACTTC.

The chain joins TRBV9 to TRBJ1-4; D gene unclear. Germline values: CDR1 SGDLS, CDR2 YYNGEE. The CDR3 spans 15 residues. V lost 3 bases to trimming and J lost 0 bases, with 9 bases between them. The CDR3 protein is CASSAGIATNEKLFF. The CDR3 nucleotides are TGTGCCAGCAGCGCCGGGATTGCAACTAATGAAAAACTGTTTTTT.

This clonotype was counted only a few times. The chain is built from TRBV7-2 and TRBJ2-2, with D perhaps matching TRBD2 (5 bases). CDR1 and CDR2 from the germline V gene are SGHTA and FQGNSA. The CDR3 covers 12 residues. The germline V and J ends were trimmed by 9 bases and 7 bases, with 12 bases remaining between them. The CDR3 DNA reads TGTGCCAGTAATCGGGGTGGCGGGGAGCTGTTTTTT. Its protein is CASNRGGGELFF.

Many counts were recorded for this clonotype. This chain connects TRBV5-1 to TRBJ2-1; 7 bases align to TRBD2. The length of the CDR3 is 15 residues. V shed 0 bases, J shed 3 bases, and the junction held 3 bases outside the gene matches. Germline CDR1 is SGHRS and CDR2 is YFSETQ. The CDR3 sequence: CASSLAGGNYNEQFF. The DNA of the CDR3 is TGCGCCAGCAGCTTGGCCGGGGGGAACTACAATGAGCAGTTCTTC.

This clonotype has ten or more counts. At one end, the junction sequence differs from germline, possibly due to a read error. The rearrangement uses TRBV5-1 and TRBJ1-6; 9 nucleotides align to TRBD1. CDR1 is SGHRS and CDR2 is YFSETQ in the germline V gene. This CDR3 has 14 residues. CDR3 DNA: TGTGCCAGCAGCCCGGGACAGGGTAATTCACCCCTCCACTTT. Translated, it gives CASSPGQGNSPLHF. The full variable domain, with the rest looked up from reference TRBV5-1 and TRBJ1-6, is KAGVTQTPRYLIKTRGQQVTLSCSPISGHRSVSWYQQTPGQGLQFLFEYFSETQRNKGNFPGRFSGRQFSNSRSEMNVSTLELGDSALYLCASSPGQGNSPLHFGNGTRLTVT.

The chain employs TRBV6-5 and TRBJ1-1; D possibly corresponds to TRBD1 (5 bases). Germline V gives CDR1 MNHEY, CDR2 SVGAGI. The CDR3 covers 14 residues. Trimming pared 0 bases from V and 7 bases from J, leaving 12 bases between. The CDR3 reads CASSYSVQGLEAFF. CDR3 DNA sequence: TGTGCCAGCAGTTACTCGGTGCAGGGACTTGAAGCTTTCTTT.

The chain has TRBV6-1 and TRBJ1-6; 9 bases agree with TRBD1. The CDR3 contains 17 residues. With V trimmed by 6 bases and J by 2 bases, 8 bases remained unmatched. CDR1 and CDR2 (germline): MNHNS, SASEGT. The CDR3 DNA reads as TGTGCCAGCAGACCGGGACAGGGATTGACCTATAATTCACCCCTCCACTTT. Translated: CASRPGQGLTYNSPLHF.

Note on this clonotype: This may be a read error: a much more frequent sequence differs by one nucleotide. The chain combines TRBV29-1 with TRBJ2-1; possibly TRBD1 or TRBD2 for D (5 bases each). V lost 6 bases and J 2 bases, leaving 14 bases between the germline ends. Germline V lookup: CDR1 SQVTM, CDR2 ANQGSEA. This CDR3 comprises 14 residues. CDR3 nucleotide sequence: TGCAGCGTGCTGAGGGCGGACACCTACAATGAGCAGTTCTTC. It encodes CSVLRADTYNEQFF.

The J gene is TRBJ2-4, the V gene TRBV12-3 or TRBV12-4; 9 nucleotides agree with TRBD2. The CDR3 extends over 18 amino acids. Germline trimming cut 3 bases from V and 0 bases from J; bases unmatched to any gene: 9. CDR3: CASSFFPIAGVAKNIQYF. CDR3 coding DNA: TGTGCCAGCAGTTTTTTCCCCATAGCGGGGGTAGCCAAAAACATTCAGTACTTC.

The rearrangement joins TRBV2 to TRBJ1-1; D is uncertain. The CDR3 length is 17 residues. The germline gives CDR1 SNHLY, CDR2 FYNNEI. Trimming cost V 6 bases and J 0 bases, with 20 bases left between them. The chain's CDR3 is CASSHSVGALMNTEAFF. In nucleotides, the CDR3 is TGTGCCAGCAGCCATTCAGTCGGAGCTTTGATGAACACTGAAGCTTTCTTT.

The rearrangement links TRBV11-1 to TRBJ2-7, with 16 nucleotides matching TRBD2. Per germline, CDR1 SGHAT and CDR2 FQDESV (reference sequence). The length of the CDR3 is 18 residues. V dropped 2 bases and J dropped 1; count of bases not matched to a gene: 5. The CDR3 DNA follows: TGTGCCAGCAGCTTATTCCCGGGACTAGCGGGAGGGTCCTACGAGCAGTACTTC. This codes for CASSLFPGLAGGSYEQYF.

There are a few counts of this clonotype. The rearrangement links TRBV5-5 to TRBJ1-5; weak D call: TRBD1 (6 bases). The V end lost 4 bases, the J end lost 0 bases, and 14 bases lay between the germline ends. Germline V gene data show CDR1 as SGHKS and CDR2 as YYEKEE (reference sequence). The CDR3 spans 16 residues. The chain's CDR3 is CASSPLPGDSNQPQHF. The DNA of the CDR3 is TGTGCCAGCAGCCCTCTCCCAGGGGATAGCAATCAGCCCCAGCATTTT. Combining the CDR3 with reference TRBV5-5 and TRBJ1-5 gives the whole variable domain DAGVTQSPTHLIKTRGQQVTLRCSPISGHKSVSWYQQVLGQGPQFIFQYYEKEERGRGNFPDRFSARQFPNYSSELNVNALLLGDSALYLCASSPLPGDSNQPQHFGDGTRLSIL.